Shown below are 29 T cell receptor beta chains from a single sample sequenced in a study of blood T cell repertoires in COVID-19. This table comes from immunoSEQ multiplex PCR, and its TCRdb copy is limited to in-frame clones, with some not included. The table has more than 200,000 clones, 80% to 90% seen once; the top ten hold about 9.4%. Sequenced input: peripheral blood. The receptors derive from a woman older than 75 with acute or convalescent COVID-19.

Comments on this clone: One end of the junction is discordant with germline, which a read error may explain. The identical CDR3 is also encoded by other nucleotide sequences in the sample. V gene TRBV10-1 combines with J gene TRBJ1-1; TRBD1 aligns across 9 bases. The length of the CDR3 is 16 residues. Germline values: CDR1 WNHNN, CDR2 SYGVQD (reference sequence). The CDR3 DNA sequence: TGCGCCAACAAAGGGGCCGGGACAGGGATGAATACTGAAGCTTTCTTT. It yields the protein CANKGAGTGMNTEAFF.

The chain carries TRBV28 and TRBJ1-5, with D maybe TRBD1 (5 bases). CDR1 and CDR2 (germline): MDHEN, SYDVKM. The CDR3 is 14 residues long. V shed 6 bases and J shed 4 bases, with 13 bases lying between them. The CDR3 DNA follows: TGTGCCAGCAGCGGTGGTGGGGGGAATCAGCCCCAGCATTTT. Protein sequence: CASSGGGGNQPQHF.

This clone was observed once. The chain links TRBV29-1 to TRBJ1-2; 7 bases map to TRBD1. V shed 4 bases, J shed 13 bases, and the junction held 15 bases outside the gene matches. This CDR3 has 13 residues. Germline values: CDR1 SQVTM, CDR2 ANQGSEA. The CDR3 coding sequence is TGCAGCGTTGGAATAACAGGGGAGGCTATTGGCACCTTC. It translates to CSVGITGEAIGTF.

The V and J genes are TRBV19 and TRBJ2-7, with TRBD1 matching over 8 bases. The CDR3 consists of 14 residues. Losses at the gene ends were 3 bases for V and 4 bases for J; bases not matched to a gene: 5. Germline CDR1 LNHDA, CDR2 SQIVND (reference sequence). CDR3: CASSISGDRYEQYF. The CDR3, as DNA: TGTGCCAGTAGTATCAGTGGGGACAGGTACGAGCAGTACTTC.

The chain couples TRBV20-1 to TRBJ2-5; D is uncertain. The CDR3 has 11 amino acids. CDR1 and CDR2 from the germline V gene are DFQATT and SNEGSKA (reference sequence). Deletions cut 3 bases from V and 5 bases from J, with 7 bases between. CDR3 region: CSASEAETQYF. The CDR3 nucleotides are TGCAGTGCTAGTGAGGCCGAGACCCAGTACTTC.

The rearrangement links TRBV4-3 to TRBJ1-6; TRBD1 matches at 7 bases. V was clipped by 0 bases and J by 7 bases; unmatched bases: 3. This CDR3 has 15 amino acids. In germline, CDR1 is LGHNA, CDR2 YSLEER. CDR3 in amino acids: CASSQDRGQNSPLHF. In nucleotides, the CDR3 is TGCGCCAGCAGCCAAGATAGGGGACAGAATTCACCCCTCCACTTT.

The chain uses TRBV4-3 and TRBJ2-7; 7 nucleotides agree with TRBD2. Germline values: CDR1 LGHNA, CDR2 YSLEER. V trimming: 1 base; J trimming: 3 bases; junction bases outside the gene matches: 6. This CDR3 has 15 residues. The chain's CDR3 is CASSQATGGGYEQYF. CDR3 in DNA: TGCGCCAGCAGCCAAGCTACGGGGGGAGGCTACGAGCAGTACTTC.

This chain joins TRBV10-3 and TRBJ1-2; 7 nucleotides align to TRBD1. The CDR3 is 15 residues long. Trimming removed 2 bases from V and 6 bases from J; junction bases left unmatched: 9. Germline V gives CDR1 ENHRY, CDR2 SYGVKD. CDR3 residues: CAISEPQGVRHGYTF. The CDR3 nucleotides are TGTGCCATCAGTGAGCCGCAGGGGGTTCGGCATGGCTACACCTTC.

This clone came up many times. The chain carries TRBV6-2 or TRBV6-3 and TRBJ2-7; 8 bases align to TRBD1. The V gene's germline CDR1 is MNHEY and CDR2 SVGEGT. The CDR3 loop spans 13 amino acids. The V segment lost 4 bases and the J segment 2 bases; nucleotides outside the gene matches: 1. The CDR3 bases are TGTGCCAGCAGTTGGGGACAGGCCTACGAGCAGTACTTC. It codes for CASSWGQAYEQYF.

This chain links TRBV28 with TRBJ2-1; 8 nucleotides agree with TRBD2. With V trimmed by 7 bases and J by 7 bases, 9 bases remained unmatched. This CDR3 has 14 residues. Germline CDR1 reads MDHEN; CDR2 reads SYDVKM. CDR3 sequence reads: CASTFGGAGNEQFF. The DNA for the CDR3 is TGTGCCAGCACCTTCGGGGGGGCAGGTAATGAGCAGTTCTTC.

The chain carries TRBV6-5 and TRBJ2-5, with 10 positions matching TRBD1. The J segment lost 7 bases and the V segment lost 0 bases, leaving 8 bases of the junction unmatched. The germline V gene encodes CDR1 MNHEY and CDR2 SVGAGI. The CDR3 contains 16 residues. CDR3 loop: CASSYSRAGTGVTQYF. The CDR3 nucleotides are TGTGCCAGCAGTTACTCCCGAGCCGGGACAGGGGTGACCCAGTACTTC.

The chain uses TRBV6-2 or TRBV6-3 and TRBJ2-7; TRBD2 aligns across 7 bases. This CDR3 is 16 amino acids long. V lost 2 bases to trimming and J lost 0 bases; unmatched junction nucleotides: 7. The V gene's germline CDR1 is MNHEY and CDR2 SVGEGT. The CDR3, as DNA: TGTGCCAGCAGTTACGGACTAGTGTTGGGCTCCTACGAGCAGTACTTC. Protein: CASSYGLVLGSYEQYF.

The rearrangement links TRBV9 to TRBJ2-7; D unresolved. V lost 4 bases and J lost 0, with 11 bases in between. The CDR3 runs 14 residues. The germline V gene has CDR1 SGDLS and CDR2 YYNGEE. The CDR3 loop is CASSPVLSSYEQYF. The CDR3 coding sequence is TGTGCCAGCAGCCCAGTCTTAAGCTCCTACGAGCAGTACTTC.

CDR3 nucleotides: TGCGCCAGCAGTGAGTCTGCATCGAGCTCCTACGAGCAGTACTTC. It is translated as CASSESASSSYEQYF. This rearrangement joins TRBV10-1 to TRBJ2-7; D not certain. The V gene lost 0 bases and the J gene lost 0 bases, with 9 bases spanning the gap. From germline, CDR1 is WNHNN and CDR2 SYGVQD (reference sequence). The CDR3 contains 15 residues.

This chain links TRBV10-3 with TRBJ1-2, with a tentative D call TRBD1 (5 bases). The CDR3 is made up of 15 amino acids. V lost 1 base to trimming and J lost 0 bases, with 9 bases between them. CDR1 and CDR2 from the germline V gene are ENHRY and SYGVKD. CDR3: CAISEFRDTNYGYTF. Here the CDR3 DNA reads TGTGCCATCAGTGAGTTCAGGGATACTAACTATGGCTACACCTTC.

The chain has TRBV10-3 and TRBJ1-3; D gene unclear. The CDR3 contains 15 residues. The germline V gene has CDR1 ENHRY and CDR2 SYGVKD. Trimming took off 6 bases at V and 0 bases at J, with 12 bases between the two ends. The CDR3 loop reads CAIRRTGLSGNTIYF. In DNA, the CDR3 is TGTGCCATCAGGAGGACTGGCCTCTCTGGAAACACCATATATTTT.

The chain joins TRBV19 to TRBJ1-1; no firm D call. Trimming shortened V by 1 base and J by 0 bases, and 9 bases separated the two germline ends. Germline CDR1 reads LNHDA; CDR2 reads SQIVND (reference sequence). CDR3 size: 15 residues. The CDR3 coding sequence is TGTGCCAGTAGTATAGTGGCAGGTATGAACACTGAAGCTTTCTTT. This codes for CASSIVAGMNTEAFF.

This sequence joins TRBV5-6 and TRBJ2-7; TRBD1 aligns across 9 bases. From germline, CDR1 is SGHDT and CDR2 YYEEEE. The CDR3 runs to 16 residues. V shed 6 bases, J shed 2 bases, and the junction held 12 bases outside the gene matches. In DNA form, the CDR3 reads TGTGCCAGCACCTTAAACCGGGACAGGGTCGCCTACGAGCAGTACTTC. The encoded protein is CASTLNRDRVAYEQYF.

This clone occurred once. V usage is TRBV21-1 and J usage is TRBJ1-3; the table names TRBD1, a call not compared with the DNA. TRBV21-1 is designated a pseudogene. The CDR3 has 15 amino acids. The CDR3 protein is CASRPNRGSGNTIYF. As DNA, the CDR3 is TGTGCCAGCAGGCCCAACAGGGGGAGTGGAAACACCATATATTTT.

V is TRBV3-1 (or the pseudogene TRBV3-2) and J is TRBJ2-7; 9 positions agree with TRBD2. This CDR3 is built from 19 residues. After removal of 0 bases from V and 1 base from J, the junction contained 13 bases not matched to a gene. Germline CDR1 and CDR2: LGHDT and YNNKEL (reference sequence). CDR3 amino acids: CASSQDVARLTSGSYEQYF. The DNA of the CDR3 is TGTGCCAGCAGCCAAGATGTCGCCCGGTTGACTAGCGGTTCCTACGAGCAGTACTTC.

V is TRBV29-1 and J is TRBJ2-2, with 9 nucleotides matching TRBD1. The CDR3 runs 13 residues. CDR1 and CDR2 (germline): SQVTM, ANQGSEA. The V gene end was trimmed by 6 bases and the J gene end by 6 bases; junction bases not matched to a gene: 5. The CDR3 is CSVGWTGAGELFF. The CDR3 coding sequence is TGCAGCGTGGGTTGGACAGGGGCCGGGGAGCTGTTTTTT.

The chain recombines TRBV20-1 with TRBJ1-4, with TRBD1 matching over 9 bases. The length of the CDR3 is 15 residues. The trim removed 3 bases at V and 5 bases at J, leaving 7 bases unmatched. In germline, CDR1 is DFQATT, CDR2 SNEGSKA (reference sequence). The CDR3 loop is CSASPGTGTNEKLFF. CDR3 sequence (DNA): TGCAGTGCTAGTCCCGGGACAGGGACAAATGAAAAACTGTTTTTT.

The chain links TRBV7-3 to TRBJ2-2; 8 positions match TRBD2. Germline V gives CDR1 SGHTA, CDR2 FQGTGA. V shed 1 base, J shed 1 base, and the junction held 2 bases outside the gene matches. This CDR3 has 16 amino acids. The CDR3 DNA is TGTGCCAGCAGCTTAAAACTAGCGGAGAACACCGGGGAGCTGTTTTTT. As protein: CASSLKLAENTGELFF.

This sequence joins TRBV29-1 and TRBJ2-7, with TRBD1 matching 8 bases. With V trimmed by 3 bases and J by 0 bases, 4 bases remained unmatched. The CDR3 loop spans 14 amino acids. Germline-derived CDR1 and CDR2 are SQVTM and ANQGSEA. DNA of the CDR3: TGCAGCGTTGAGGACAGGGAGAGCTCCTACGAGCAGTACTTC. Protein product: CSVEDRESSYEQYF.

This rearrangement joins TRBV7-8 to TRBJ2-1; 9 bases align to TRBD2. Trimming took 1 base from V and 7 from J; bases not matched to a gene: 11. CDR3 length: 17 residues. Germline V gene lookup returns CDR1 SGHVS and CDR2 FQNEAQ. The CDR3 reads CASSLGGLAGTWNEQFF. The CDR3 coding sequence is TGTGCCAGCAGCTTAGGGGGGCTAGCGGGAACTTGGAATGAGCAGTTCTTC.

The chain is built from TRBV10-3 and TRBJ1-1, with 9 bases lining up with TRBD1. This CDR3 has 15 residues. V was clipped by 1 base and J by 1 base; unmatched bases: 1. In germline, CDR1 is ENHRY, CDR2 SYGVKD. The CDR3 bases are TGTGCCATCAGTGAGTGGACAGGGGAGAACACTGAAGCTTTCTTT. It is translated as CAISEWTGENTEAFF.

The genes are TRBV19 and TRBJ2-7; 9 bases align to TRBD1. CDR1 is LNHDA and CDR2 is SQIVND in the germline V gene (reference sequence). The CDR3 is 14 amino acids. V lost 5 bases to trimming and J lost 2 bases; unmatched junction nucleotides: 4. CDR3 DNA: TGTGCCAGTAGTGCCGGACAGGGGACCTACGAGCAGTACTTC. This encodes CASSAGQGTYEQYF.

V usage is TRBV5-4 and J usage is TRBJ1-3; D perhaps matches TRBD1 (5 bases). Germline values: CDR1 SGHNT, CDR2 YYREEE (reference sequence). V shed 0 bases and J shed 2 bases, with 9 bases lying between them. The CDR3 loop spans 15 amino acids. CDR3 DNA sequence: TGTGCCAGCAGCTTGGTGGGGGGTCCTGGAAACACCATATATTTT. The encoded protein is CASSLVGGPGNTIYF.

This clone was seen only once. The V call is TRBV29-1, the J call TRBJ2-5; 12 bases fit TRBD1. Trimming removed 6 bases from V and 5 bases from J; junction bases left unmatched: 13. This CDR3 is built from 16 residues. The germline V gene encodes CDR1 SQVTM and CDR2 ANQGSEA. CDR3 nucleotide sequence: TGCAGCGTGGACGAAGCCGGGACAGGGGGCACGGAGACCCAGTACTTC. Translated, it gives CSVDEAGTGGTETQYF.